These 7 T cell receptor beta chains were all obtained from the same sample, sequenced in a study of cytomegalovirus exposure and HLA in healthy donors. Using immunoSEQ multiplex PCR, the repertoire was profiled, and TCRdb retains in-frame clones only, with some absent. The repertoire holds over 100,000 clones, with 88% as singletons. Specimen: PBMCs. The receptor source for this set is a woman under 30 in good health and CMV-seronegative.

The chain has TRBV18 and TRBJ2-5, with TRBD2 matching 10 bases. Germline assignment: CDR1 KGHSH and CDR2 LQKENI. Trimming removed 1 base from V and 5 bases from J; junction bases left unmatched: 7. The CDR3 extends over 16 amino acids. The CDR3 DNA reads TGTGCCAGCTCACCACAAGGGACTAGCGTTTCCGAGACCCAGTACTTC. It specifies CASSPQGTSVSETQYF.

This chain's CDR3 is CASSPPGGSYEQYF. For the CDR3, the DNA is TGTGCCAGCAGTCCTCCCGGAGGATCCTACGAGCAGTACTTC. The chain recombines TRBV6-6 with TRBJ2-7; D might be TRBD2 (5 bases). V was pared by 5 bases and J by 1 base, with 12 bases between. Germline V gene sequence: CDR1 MNHNY, CDR2 SVGAGI (reference sequence). The CDR3 extends over 14 amino acids.

This clone was counted a few times. This chain uses TRBV7-2 with TRBJ2-1; TRBD2 might be the D (5 bases). The CDR3 has 12 residues. The germline V gene has CDR1 SGHTA and CDR2 FQGNSA. With 5 bases removed from V and 5 bases from J, the gap between germline ends came to 7 bases. CDR3 protein: CASSRTDNEQFF. In DNA, the CDR3 is TGTGCCAGCAGCCGGACTGACAATGAGCAGTTCTTC.

V and J are TRBV11-2 and TRBJ2-7, with a possible D match to TRBD2 (6 bases). Germline CDR1 is SGHAT and CDR2 is FQNNGV. V was cut by 4 bases and J by 0 bases, with 19 bases left in between. CDR3 length: 17 amino acids. Here the CDR3 reads CASSSEWGDINSYEQYF. In nucleotides, the CDR3 is TGTGCCAGCAGCTCCGAATGGGGGGATATAAACTCCTACGAGCAGTACTTC.

This clone has just one count. This chain joins TRBV6-1 and TRBJ1-6; D is undetermined. Germline lookup yields CDR1 MNHNS and CDR2 SASEGT. Between the trimmed V and J ends, which lost 5 bases and 0 bases, there was a span of 11 bases. The CDR3 runs 16 residues. The CDR3 DNA follows: TGTGCCAGCAGTCAAGGACGGAGCTCCTATAATTCACCCCTCCACTTT. Amino acids: CASSQGRSSYNSPLHF.

The CDR3 region is CASSPAAGNEQFF. The CDR3 DNA is TGTGCCAGCTCCCCGGCAGCGGGCAATGAGCAGTTCTTC. The chain couples TRBV7-9 to TRBJ2-1; TRBD2 might be the D (6 bases). Trimming shortened V by 8 bases and J by 6 bases, and 14 bases separated the two germline ends. Germline values: CDR1 SEHNR, CDR2 FQNEAQ (reference sequence). This CDR3 is built from 13 residues.

This chain uses TRBV5-1 with TRBJ1-2; 8 bases agree with TRBD1. The germline V gene has CDR1 SGHRS and CDR2 YFSETQ. Losses at the gene ends were 4 bases for V and 7 bases for J; bases not matched to a gene: 12. This CDR3 is built from 15 residues. This chain's CDR3 is CASSTGDRGAFGYTF. The CDR3 DNA is TGCGCCAGCAGCACAGGCGACAGGGGTGCTTTTGGCTACACCTTC.